These 32 T cell receptor beta chains came from one sample sequenced in a study of T cells after yellow fever vaccination. A single record per CDR3 protein comes from TCRdb applying MiXCR to the 5' RACE reads. Among 350,000 to 550,000 distinct CDR3 sequences listed, around 19% were seen once. Source: PBMCs, taken before the yellow fever booster vaccination. Every receptor here comes from a man younger than 35 who received the YFV17D yellow fever vaccine.

The sample holds many counts of this clonotype. This chain uses TRBV25-1 with TRBJ1-2; possibly TRBD1 for D (6 bases). Looked up from germline, CDR1 is MGHDK and CDR2 is SYGVNS. The CDR3 covers 13 residues. V was pared by 8 bases and J by 6 bases, with 16 bases between. The CDR3 DNA follows: TGTGCCAGCGAGGGGGGGACGGGGAATGGCTACACCTTC. This gives the protein CASEGGTGNGYTF.

A remark on this clonotype: The junction differs from germline at one of its ends, possibly a read error. The chain is built from TRBV10-3 and TRBJ2-7; 10 nucleotides align to TRBD1. The CDR3 spans 12 residues. From germline, CDR1 is ENHRY and CDR2 SYGVKD. In DNA, the CDR3 is TGTCCCATCAGTGGGGACAGGGGCGAGCAGTACTTC. Protein sequence: CPISGDRGEQYF.

This clonotype has more than one count but fewer than ten. V gene TRBV6-1 combines with J gene TRBJ1-1; D may be TRBD1 (5 bases). The ends were cut back, 5 bases at V and 0 bases at J, with 10 bases in the middle. CDR3 length: 14 residues. CDR1 and CDR2 from the germline V gene are MNHNS and SASEGT. CDR3 residues: CASSPGLMNTEAFF. The CDR3 DNA sequence: TGTGCCAGCAGTCCGGGGCTCATGAACACTGAAGCTTTCTTT.

This clonotype appeared a few times. The chain recombines TRBV10-3 with TRBJ2-1; D may correspond to TRBD1 or TRBD2 (5 bases each). CDR1 is ENHRY, CDR2 SYGVKD, per germline. V was clipped by 10 bases and J by 5 bases, with 12 bases between them. The CDR3 extends over 12 amino acids. The CDR3 loop is CATSEGHNEQFF. The CDR3 DNA follows: TGTGCCACCAGCGAGGGGCACAATGAGCAGTTCTTC.

The chain recombines TRBV10-3 with TRBJ2-7, with a tentative D call TRBD2 (5 bases). CDR3 length equals 12 residues. V was pared by 8 bases and J by 10 bases, with 18 bases between. Germline CDR1 reads ENHRY; CDR2 reads SYGVKD. CDR3 protein: CAIGRAGVEQYV. The CDR3 coding sequence is TGTGCCATCGGTAGGGCCGGGGTCGAACAGTACGTC.

Only a few counts were recorded for this clonotype. The chain carries TRBV9 and TRBJ1-1; D possibly corresponds to TRBD1 (5 bases). Germline CDR1 and CDR2: SGDLS and YYNGEE. V lost 1 base and J 1 base, leaving 11 bases between the germline ends. The CDR3 spans 15 residues. The CDR3 DNA reads as TGTGCCAGCAGCGTACAGGGATTGACGAACACTGAAGCTTTCTTT. It specifies CASSVQGLTNTEAFF. The full variable domain, completed using reference TRBV9 and TRBJ1-1, is DSGVTQTPKHLITATGQRVTLRCSPRSGDLSVYWYQQSLDQGLQFLIQYYNGEERAKGNILERFSAQQFPDLHSELNLSSLELGDSALYFCASSVQGLTNTEAFFGQGTRLTVV.

The chain is built from TRBV19 and TRBJ2-2, with D tentatively TRBD2 (6 bases). Germline-derived CDR1 and CDR2 are LNHDA and SQIVND (reference sequence). The CDR3 runs to 14 residues. V lost 6 bases and J lost 6, with 14 bases in between. This chain's CDR3 is CASRPTSLAGELFF. The DNA of the CDR3 is TGTGCCAGTAGACCCACTAGCCTGGCCGGGGAGCTGTTTTTT.

The chain couples TRBV11-2 to TRBJ2-1; the D is unclear. The V end lost 5 bases, the J end lost 4 bases, and 12 bases lay between the germline ends. The CDR3 extends over 14 amino acids. CDR1 is SGHAT, CDR2 FQNNGV, per germline. The DNA for the CDR3 is TGTGCCAGCAGCCCCCAGGATTCGTACAATGAGCAGTTCTTC. Its translation: CASSPQDSYNEQFF.

A few counts support this clonotype. J is TRBJ2-4 and V is TRBV5-1, with D perhaps TRBD2 (5 bases). CDR1 and CDR2 (germline): SGHRS, YFSETQ. The CDR3 spans 14 residues. V shed 0 bases and J shed 8 bases, with 12 bases lying between them. CDR3 DNA: TGCGCCAGCAGCTTGGAACCACCGGGGTACATTCAGTACTTC. Translated, it gives CASSLEPPGYIQYF.

This clonotype turned up a few times. In nucleotides, the CDR3 is TGTGCCAGCAGTTTATCACAGGGTACCTACAATGAGCAGTTCTTC. This gives the protein CASSLSQGTYNEQFF. J is TRBJ2-1 and V is TRBV27, with a possible D match to TRBD1 (6 bases). CDR1 and CDR2 (germline): MNHEY, SMNVEV (reference sequence). This CDR3 spans 15 amino acids. V was trimmed by 0 bases and J by 2 bases, leaving 8 bases between them.

This chain joins TRBV20-1 and TRBJ2-3; D may be TRBD1 (5 bases). This CDR3 spans 12 amino acids. Looked up from germline, CDR1 is DFQATT and CDR2 is SNEGSKA (reference sequence). Trimming cost V 4 bases and J 2 bases, with 7 bases left between them. As DNA, the CDR3 is TGCAGTGCTAAACAGGTCACAGATACGCAGTATTTT. Its translation: CSAKQVTDTQYF.

This clonotype occurred a few times. This chain joins TRBV5-1 and TRBJ2-3; unclear D gene. The CDR3 contains 14 residues. Germline CDR1 is SGHRS and CDR2 is YFSETQ. Trimming took off 2 bases at V and 3 bases at J, with 10 bases between the two ends. The CDR3 DNA follows: TGCGCCAGCAGCTTCGGGCTGGGGACAGATACGCAGTATTTT. This sequence encodes CASSFGLGTDTQYF. The variable domain in full, completed from reference TRBV5-1 and TRBJ2-3, reads KAGVTQTPRYLIKTRGQQVTLSCSPISGHRSVSWYQQTPGQGLQFLFEYFSETQRNKGNFPGRFSGRQFSNSRSEMNVSTLELGDSALYLCASSFGLGTDTQYFGPGTRLTVL.

The table lists this clonotype with a few counts. V and J are TRBV20-1 and TRBJ2-3; 10 bases agree with TRBD2. V shed 0 bases, J shed 0 bases, and the junction held 12 bases outside the gene matches. Germline V gene sequence: CDR1 DFQATT, CDR2 SNEGSKA (reference sequence). This CDR3 contains 19 residues. The CDR3 DNA is TGCAGTGCTAGAGATCGAGATAGCGGGGGGTTCCTTAGCACAGATACGCAGTATTTT. It translates to CSARDRDSGGFLSTDTQYF.

Here the CDR3 reads CASRATGEETQYF. As DNA, the CDR3 is TGTGCCAGCAGGGCGACAGGAGAAGAGACCCAGTACTTC. The chain is built from TRBV6-1 and TRBJ2-5, with a tentative D call TRBD1 (6 bases). This CDR3 spans 13 amino acids. Germline V gives CDR1 MNHNS, CDR2 SASEGT. V shed 6 bases and J shed 3 bases, with 11 bases lying between them.

This clonotype was observed at least ten times. V is TRBV7-3 and J is TRBJ2-1; 8 positions agree with TRBD2. The V and J ends lost 4 bases and 7 bases, in that order; junction bases with no gene match: 9. CDR3 length: 15 residues. Germline assignment: CDR1 SGHTA and CDR2 FQGTGA. CDR3: CASSSPTSAVNEQFF. The CDR3 nucleotides are TGTGCCAGCAGCTCACCGACTAGCGCGGTAAATGAGCAGTTCTTC.

DNA for the CDR3: TGTGCCAGCAGTTTAGAGCTCAGGGCGTCCACAGATACGCAGTATTTT. Protein sequence: CASSLELRASTDTQYF. The rearrangement uses TRBV28 and TRBJ2-3; D possibly corresponds to TRBD1 (5 bases). Between the trimmed V and J ends, which lost 2 bases and 2 bases, there was a span of 14 bases. Germline CDR1 MDHEN, CDR2 SYDVKM. CDR3 length equals 16 residues.

This clonotype was recorded a few times. The rearrangement links TRBV12-5 to TRBJ1-3; no reliable D call. The V and J ends lost 3 bases and 0 bases respectively, with 3 bases between them. CDR3 length equals 13 residues. Germline V gene lookup returns CDR1 LGHNT and CDR2 FRNRAP. This CDR3 reads CASGFDSGNTIYF. CDR3 DNA sequence: TGTGCTAGTGGTTTCGACTCTGGAAACACCATATATTTT.

V gene TRBV19 combines with J gene TRBJ2-5, with 7 bases that match TRBD1. This CDR3 is 14 amino acids long. With 6 bases clipped from V and 0 bases from J, the junction kept 4 bases outside the gene matches. Germline assignment: CDR1 LNHDA and CDR2 SQIVND (reference sequence). CDR3 region: CASSRDRYQETQYF. DNA for the CDR3: TGTGCCAGTAGCCGGGACAGATACCAAGAGACCCAGTACTTC.

The V gene is TRBV5-1, the J gene TRBJ2-1, with TRBD1 identical over 8 bases. This CDR3 comprises 11 residues. Germline lookup yields CDR1 SGHRS and CDR2 YFSETQ. V lost 2 bases, J lost 15 bases, and 4 bases stayed unmatched. Written as DNA, the CDR3 is TGCGCCAGCAGCTTTGGACAGGGACGGTTCTTC. Residues: CASSFGQGRFF.

J is TRBJ1-5 and V is TRBV7-8, with D perhaps TRBD1 (5 bases). The germline V and J ends were trimmed by 7 bases and 0 bases, with 16 bases remaining between them. Looked up from germline, CDR1 is SGHVS and CDR2 is FQNEAQ. This CDR3 contains 16 residues. The CDR3 nucleotides are TGTGCCAGCAAGAGTGGGGGATTGACTAGCAATCAGCCCCAGCATTTT. Its protein product is CASKSGGLTSNQPQHF.

The table lists this clonotype with a few counts. The chain employs TRBV10-3 and TRBJ1-2; the D gene is possibly TRBD1 (5 bases). Germline CDR1 and CDR2: ENHRY and SYGVKD. The CDR3 consists of 16 residues. V was cut by 0 bases and J by 4 bases, with 15 bases left in between. The CDR3 sequence is CAISESWGDRVYGYTF. The CDR3 nucleotides are TGTGCCATCAGTGAGTCCTGGGGTGACAGAGTCTATGGCTACACCTTC.

Only a few counts were recorded for this clonotype. The genes are TRBV4-1 and TRBJ2-7; D possibly corresponds to TRBD1 (6 bases). Per germline, CDR1 MGHRA and CDR2 YSYEKL. V was clipped by 4 bases and J by 5 bases, with 15 bases between them. CDR3 size: 14 residues. The CDR3 reads CASSPRVGGDEQYV. In DNA, the CDR3 is TGCGCCAGCAGCCCCCGAGTAGGGGGAGACGAGCAGTACGTC.

The rearrangement links TRBV6-5 to TRBJ2-3, with D maybe TRBD2 (5 bases). Between the trimmed V and J ends, which lost 2 bases and 4 bases, there was a span of 13 bases. The CDR3 has 15 residues. CDR1 is MNHEY, CDR2 SVGAGI, per germline. In nucleotides, the CDR3 is TGTGCCAGCAGTTACAACCCGGGATCCGCAGATACGCAGTATTTT. Its translation: CASSYNPGSADTQYF.

The chain uses TRBV5-6 and TRBJ2-5, with 7 bases aligning to TRBD1. The CDR3 consists of 15 residues. CDR1 SGHDT and CDR2 YYEEEE come from the germline V gene. Unmatched junction bases numbered 7, after V lost 3 bases and J lost 2 bases. CDR3 region: CASSSPGQKQETQYF. The CDR3 DNA reads TGTGCCAGCAGCTCACCGGGACAGAAACAAGAGACCCAGTACTTC.

The chain employs TRBV4-2 and TRBJ1-4; a weak D match, TRBD1 (6 bases). The germline V gene encodes CDR1 LGHNA and CDR2 YNFKEQ. The CDR3 has 16 amino acids. Deletions cut 7 bases from V and 5 bases from J, with 20 bases between. The CDR3 spells CASTAIGGGRNEKLFF. The CDR3 bases are TGTGCCAGCACCGCGATAGGAGGGGGTCGGAATGAAAAACTGTTTTTT.

There are many counts of this clonotype. The chain links TRBV4-1 to TRBJ1-4, with 7 bases aligning to TRBD1. V lost 0 bases and J lost 7; bases outside the gene matches: 5. This CDR3 comprises 15 residues. Germline CDR1 is MGHRA and CDR2 is YSYEKL. CDR3 coding DNA: TGCGCCAGCAGCCAAGAAAACAGGGGTTTTGAAAAACTGTTTTTT. This sequence encodes CASSQENRGFEKLFF.

This sequence joins TRBV12-3 or TRBV12-4 and TRBJ1-5; D unresolved. Trimming left V 11 bases short and J 4 bases short, with 9 bases between. The CDR3 contains 11 residues. CDR3 amino acids: CAAGENQPQHF. The CDR3 DNA reads TGTGCCGCTGGGGAGAATCAGCCCCAGCATTTT.

The sample holds many counts of this clonotype. The genes are TRBV5-6 and TRBJ2-2; TRBD1 agrees at 7 bases. CDR1 SGHDT and CDR2 YYEEEE come from the germline V gene. V dropped 4 bases and J dropped 4; count of bases not matched to a gene: 7. CDR3 length: 15 amino acids. CDR3 DNA: TGTGCCAGCAGCGTCGAGGGGGCGGTCACCGGGGAGCTGTTTTTT. This sequence encodes CASSVEGAVTGELFF. The full variable domain, in which reference TRBV5-6 and TRBJ2-2 provide the parts outside the CDR3, is DAGVTQSPTHLIKTRGQQVTLRCSPKSGHDTVSWYQQALGQGPQFIFQYYEEEERQRGNFPDRFSGHQFPNYSSELNVNALLLGDSALYLCASSVEGAVTGELFFGEGSRLTVL.

This chain links TRBV3-1 with TRBJ2-1, with 8 bases aligning to TRBD1. In germline, CDR1 is LGHDT, CDR2 YNNKEL (reference sequence). With 1 base clipped from V and 5 bases from J, the junction kept 10 bases outside the gene matches. This CDR3 contains 17 residues. The CDR3, as DNA: TGTGCCAGCAGCCAAGGCATGGGACAGGCTACCGACAATGAGCAGTTCTTC. It is translated as CASSQGMGQATDNEQFF.

This clonotype was detected only a few times. The V and J genes are TRBV29-1 and TRBJ2-5; D may be TRBD1 (5 bases). The CDR3 loop spans 13 amino acids. With 7 bases removed from V and 4 bases from J, the gap between germline ends came to 16 bases. Germline lookup yields CDR1 SQVTM and CDR2 ANQGSEA. CDR3 in amino acids: CSAPVGALETQYF. The CDR3 DNA follows: TGCAGCGCGCCGGTAGGGGCCCTAGAGACCCAGTACTTC.

This clonotype came up a few times. The chain couples TRBV20-1 to TRBJ1-1; no clear D gene. V was pared by 2 bases and J by 0 bases, with 7 bases between. Looked up from germline, CDR1 is DFQATT and CDR2 is SNEGSKA (reference sequence). The CDR3 is made up of 13 amino acids. The CDR3 region is CSARWLVNTEAFF. The CDR3 DNA follows: TGCAGTGCTAGATGGCTGGTGAACACTGAAGCTTTCTTT.

This clonotype was counted many times. The V gene is TRBV27, the J gene TRBJ1-5; D remains ambiguous. Germline V gene sequence: CDR1 MNHEY, CDR2 SMNVEV (reference sequence). The CDR3 is 14 amino acids. Trimming took 5 bases from V and 3 from J, leaving 11 bases between them. The CDR3, as DNA: TGTGCCAGCAGTCCCTCAGGTACCAATCAGCCCCAGCATTTT. Protein product: CASSPSGTNQPQHF.